A selection of T cell receptor beta chains follows, all from one sample in a study of T-cell memory formation after mild COVID-19. In TCRdb, the 5' RACE reads were re-called with MiXCR into one record per CDR3 protein. The top ten hold approximately 3.4% of the sample, which has about 170,000 distinct CDR3 sequences, approximately 13% seen once. Sequencing used PBMCs or a T cell subset sorted from them (not recorded which). Receptors were obtained from a man aged 18 to 29 who had mild COVID-19 (a few samples of this study predate the infection). Cell type and time point are not known. Both conserved end residues are part of each CDR3. A D gene is named only where the DNA matches it firmly. The size field is filled for only some rows; it gives once, few, many or a size class.

J gene: TRBJ2-5; V gene: TRBV29-1; clone size: few; CDR3 length: 10; D gene: NA; CDR3 protein: CSVREETQYF; CDR3 DNA: TGCAGCGTACGGGAAGAGACCCAGTACTTC
J gene: TRBJ1-6; V gene: TRBV30; clone size: few; CDR3 length: 15; D gene: NA; CDR3 protein: CAWSVLSGNSTPLHF; CDR3 DNA: TGTGCCTGGAGTGTACTCTCCGGCAACTCTACACCCCTCCACTTT
J gene: TRBJ1-5; V gene: TRBV10-2; clone size: few; CDR3 length: 16; D gene: TRBD1; CDR3 protein: CASATGQGPGNQPQHF; CDR3 DNA: TGCGCCAGCGCTACGGGACAGGGGCCGGGGAATCAGCCCCAGCATTTT
J gene: TRBJ2-1; V gene: TRBV4-3; clone size: many; CDR3 length: 15; D gene: NA; CDR3 protein: CASSFRRDVYNEQFF; CDR3 DNA: TGCGCCAGCAGCTTTCGGCGTGACGTCTACAATGAGCAGTTCTTC
J gene: TRBJ2-5; V gene: TRBV20-1; clone size: NA; CDR3 length: 17; D gene: TRBD1; CDR3 protein: CSAGGSWAQGASETQYF; CDR3 DNA: TGCAGTGCTGGGGGTTCGTGGGCGCAGGGGGCGTCGGAGACCCAGTACTTC
J gene: TRBJ2-7; V gene: TRBV7-9; clone size: few; CDR3 length: 12; D gene: NA; CDR3 protein: CASSLSVGEQYF; CDR3 DNA: TGTGCCAGCAGCTTATCGGTAGGAGAGCAGTACTTC
J gene: TRBJ1-4; V gene: TRBV4-2; clone size: many; CDR3 length: 15; D gene: TRBD1; CDR3 protein: CASSQGGTGSEKLFF; CDR3 DNA: TGTGCCAGCAGCCAAGGGGGGACAGGGAGCGAAAAACTGTTTTTT
J gene: TRBJ2-1; V gene: TRBV5-1; clone size: NA; CDR3 length: 16; D gene: NA; CDR3 protein: CASSPPIGVRGNEQFF; CDR3 DNA: TGCGCCAGCAGCCCCCCCATTGGGGTTAGGGGCAATGAGCAGTTCTTC
J gene: TRBJ2-1; V gene: TRBV5-5; clone size: NA; CDR3 length: 14; D gene: NA; CDR3 protein: CASSHILTANEQFF; CDR3 DNA: TGTGCCAGCAGCCACATTCTCACAGCCAATGAGCAGTTCTTC
J gene: TRBJ2-5; V gene: TRBV29-1; clone size: NA; CDR3 length: 12; D gene: TRBD2; CDR3 protein: CSVGGLAKTQYF; CDR3 DNA: TGCAGCGTTGGGGGACTAGCGAAGACCCAGTACTTC
J gene: TRBJ1-1; V gene: TRBV29-1; clone size: many; CDR3 length: 10; D gene: NA; CDR3 protein: CSVGNTEAFF; CDR3 DNA: TGCAGCGTTGGAAACACTGAAGCTTTCTTT
J gene: TRBJ2-4; V gene: TRBV9; clone size: many; CDR3 length: 13; D gene: TRBD1; CDR3 protein: CASSAYRGNIQYF; CDR3 DNA: TGTGCCAGCAGCGCCTACAGGGGTAACATTCAGTACTTC
J gene: TRBJ1-2; V gene: TRBV12-3/TRBV12-4; clone size: NA; CDR3 length: 13; D gene: NA; CDR3 protein: CASSFQGNYGYTF; CDR3 DNA: TGTGCCAGCAGTTTTCAAGGGAACTATGGCTACACCTTC
J gene: TRBJ1-2; V gene: TRBV29-1; clone size: few; CDR3 length: 12; D gene: TRBD1; CDR3 protein: CSVERTGNGYTF; CDR3 DNA: TGCAGCGTTGAAAGGACAGGGAATGGCTACACCTTC
J gene: TRBJ2-5; V gene: TRBV5-6; clone size: few; CDR3 length: 12; D gene: NA; CDR3 protein: CASSFSGETQYF; CDR3 DNA: TGTGCCAGCAGCTTTTCCGGAGAGACCCAGTACTTC
J gene: TRBJ2-3; V gene: TRBV4-3; clone size: few; CDR3 length: 16; D gene: NA; CDR3 protein: CASRLGGPQGADTQYF; CDR3 DNA: TGTGCCAGCCGCTTGGGGGGTCCTCAGGGCGCAGATACGCAGTATTTT
J gene: TRBJ2-7; V gene: TRBV6-5; clone size: many; CDR3 length: 13; D gene: NA; CDR3 protein: CASRRASSYEQYF; CDR3 DNA: TGTGCCAGCAGGCGGGCCAGCTCCTACGAGCAGTACTTC
J gene: TRBJ2-7; V gene: TRBV3-1; clone size: NA; CDR3 length: 14; D gene: TRBD1; CDR3 protein: CASSQTQGDGEQYF; CDR3 DNA: TGTGCCAGCAGCCAGACACAGGGGGACGGCGAGCAGTACTTC
J gene: TRBJ2-1; V gene: TRBV10-3; clone size: few; CDR3 length: 15; D gene: NA; CDR3 protein: CAISPGPTKYNEQFF; CDR3 DNA: TGTGCCATCAGCCCGGGACCGACTAAGTACAATGAGCAGTTCTTC
J gene: TRBJ1-1; V gene: TRBV5-1; clone size: few; CDR3 length: 13; D gene: NA; CDR3 protein: CASSYQMNTEAFF; CDR3 DNA: TGCGCCAGCAGCTACCAAATGAACACTGAAGCTTTCTTT
J gene: TRBJ2-1; V gene: TRBV5-1; clone size: NA; CDR3 length: 15; D gene: TRBD2; CDR3 protein: CASMSSGGVHNEQFF; CDR3 DNA: TGCGCCAGCATGAGTAGCGGGGGGGTTCACAATGAGCAGTTCTTC
J gene: TRBJ2-5; V gene: TRBV11-2; clone size: NA; CDR3 length: 13; D gene: NA; CDR3 protein: CASSLAVQETQYF; CDR3 DNA: TGTGCCAGCAGCTTAGCGGTACAAGAGACCCAGTACTTC
J gene: TRBJ2-5; V gene: TRBV5-1; clone size: once; CDR3 length: 11; D gene: NA; CDR3 protein: CASSAEEAQYF; CDR3 DNA: TGCGCCAGCAGCGCAGAAGAGGCCCAGTACTTC